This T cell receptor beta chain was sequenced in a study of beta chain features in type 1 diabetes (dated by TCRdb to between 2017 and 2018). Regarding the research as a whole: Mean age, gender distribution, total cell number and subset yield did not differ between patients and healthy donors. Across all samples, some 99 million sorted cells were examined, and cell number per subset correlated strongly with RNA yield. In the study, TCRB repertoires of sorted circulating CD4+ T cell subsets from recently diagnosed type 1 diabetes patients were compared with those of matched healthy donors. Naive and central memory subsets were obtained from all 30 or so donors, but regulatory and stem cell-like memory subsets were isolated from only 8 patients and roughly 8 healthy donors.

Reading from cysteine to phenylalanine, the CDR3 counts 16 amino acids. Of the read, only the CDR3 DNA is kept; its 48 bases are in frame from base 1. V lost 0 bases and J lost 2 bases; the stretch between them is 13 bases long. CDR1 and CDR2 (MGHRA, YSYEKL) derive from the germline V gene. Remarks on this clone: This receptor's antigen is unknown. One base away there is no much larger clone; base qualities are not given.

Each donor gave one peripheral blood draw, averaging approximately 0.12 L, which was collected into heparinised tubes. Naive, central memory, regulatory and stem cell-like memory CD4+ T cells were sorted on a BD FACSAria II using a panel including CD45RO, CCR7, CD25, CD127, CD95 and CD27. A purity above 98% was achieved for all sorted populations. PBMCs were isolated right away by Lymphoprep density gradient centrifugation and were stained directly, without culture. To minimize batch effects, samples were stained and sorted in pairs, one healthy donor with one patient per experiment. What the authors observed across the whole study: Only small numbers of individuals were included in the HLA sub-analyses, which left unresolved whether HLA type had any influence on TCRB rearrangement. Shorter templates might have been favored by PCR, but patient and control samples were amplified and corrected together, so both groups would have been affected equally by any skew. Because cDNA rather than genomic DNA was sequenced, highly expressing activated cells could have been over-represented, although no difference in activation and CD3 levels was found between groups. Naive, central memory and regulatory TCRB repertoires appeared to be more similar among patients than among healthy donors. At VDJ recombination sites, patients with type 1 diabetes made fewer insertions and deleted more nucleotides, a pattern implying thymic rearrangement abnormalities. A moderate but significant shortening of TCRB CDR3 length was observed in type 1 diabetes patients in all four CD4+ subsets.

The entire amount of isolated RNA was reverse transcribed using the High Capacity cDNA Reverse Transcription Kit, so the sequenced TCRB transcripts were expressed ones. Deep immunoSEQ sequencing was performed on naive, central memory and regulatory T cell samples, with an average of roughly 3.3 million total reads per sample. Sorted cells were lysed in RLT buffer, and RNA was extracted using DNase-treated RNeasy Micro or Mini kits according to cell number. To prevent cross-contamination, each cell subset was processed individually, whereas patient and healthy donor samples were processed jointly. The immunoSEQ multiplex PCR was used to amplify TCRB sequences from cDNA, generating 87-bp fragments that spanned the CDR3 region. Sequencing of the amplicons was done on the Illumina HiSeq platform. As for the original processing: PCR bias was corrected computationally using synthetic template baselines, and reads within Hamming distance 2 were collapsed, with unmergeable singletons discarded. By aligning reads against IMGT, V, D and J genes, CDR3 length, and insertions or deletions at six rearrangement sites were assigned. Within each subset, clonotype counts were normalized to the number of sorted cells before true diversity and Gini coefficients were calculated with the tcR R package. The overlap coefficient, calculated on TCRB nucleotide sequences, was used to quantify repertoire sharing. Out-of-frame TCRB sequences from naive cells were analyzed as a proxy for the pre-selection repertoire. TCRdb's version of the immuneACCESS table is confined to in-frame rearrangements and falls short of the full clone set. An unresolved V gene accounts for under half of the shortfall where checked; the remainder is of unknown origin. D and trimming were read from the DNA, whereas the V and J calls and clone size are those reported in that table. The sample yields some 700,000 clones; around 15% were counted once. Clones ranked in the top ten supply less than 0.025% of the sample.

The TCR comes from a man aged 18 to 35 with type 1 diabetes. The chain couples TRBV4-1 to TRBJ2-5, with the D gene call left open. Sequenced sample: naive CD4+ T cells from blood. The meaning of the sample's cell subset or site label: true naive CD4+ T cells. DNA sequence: TGCGCCAGCAGCCAAGATCGGCAAGGGTCTCAAGAGACCCAGTACTTC. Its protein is CASSQDRQGSQETQYF.